A selection of T cell receptor beta chains follows, all from one sample in a study of blood T cell repertoires in COVID-19. Assay used: immunoSEQ multiplex PCR; TCRdb lists only in-frame clones, some missing. The sample includes 150,000 to 200,000 clones, about 76% seen only once; the top ten take around 5.4%. The sequenced material came from peripheral blood. The receptors stem from a woman aged 40-49 years with COVID-19, enrolled during active disease. CDR3s include the opening cysteine and the closing phenylalanine or tryptophan. The D gene is left open where the match is weak. Clone size, where shown, is once, few, many, or a class for clones that have expanded.

few	TRBV6-5	TRBD1	TRBJ1-4	CASRQTGGNEKLFF	TGTGCCAGCCGCCAAACAGGGGGCAATGAAAAACTGTTTTTT
-	TRBV7-8	-	TRBJ1-4	CASSSAFDSIATNEKLFF	TGTGCCAGCAGCTCCGCATTCGACAGTATAGCAACTAATGAAAAACTGTTTTTT
-	TRBV4-2	-	TRBJ1-1	CASSQDGGARNTEAFF	TGTGCCAGCAGCCAAGATGGGGGGGCCCGAAACACTGAAGCTTTCTTT
-	TRBV2	TRBD2	TRBJ2-1	CASSIAGAYYNEQFF	TGTGCCAGCAGTATAGCGGGAGCTTACTACAATGAGCAGTTCTTC
-	TRBV2	-	TRBJ1-1	CASSVGWGDPFEAFF	TGTGCCAGCAGTGTAGGGTGGGGGGACCCGTTTGAAGCTTTCTTT
once	TRBV5-4	TRBD2	TRBJ2-4	CASSLGASGKNIQYF	TGTGCCAGCAGCTTGGGGGCTAGCGGAAAAAACATTCAGTACTTC
once	TRBV18	TRBD1	TRBJ1-4	CASSPTSGTGATNEKLFF	TGTGCCAGCTCACCCACGTCAGGGACAGGGGCAACTAATGAAAAACTGTTTTTT
few	TRBV20-1	-	TRBJ1-2	CSASGLSGYTF	TGCAGTGCTTCAGGGCTTAGTGGCTACACCTTC
few	TRBV5-4	TRBD2	TRBJ2-5	CASSSGLAGGMGETQYF	TGTGCCAGCAGCTCGGGACTAGCGGGAGGGATGGGAGAGACCCAGTACTTC
-	TRBV11-2	-	TRBJ2-7	CASSLTRAGEQYF	TGTGCCAGCAGCCTAACCCGCGCTGGTGAGCAGTACTTC
few	TRBV5-1	-	TRBJ1-2	CASSLSLSGPYGYTF	TGCGCCAGCAGCTTGTCTCTTTCAGGGCCCTATGGCTACACCTTC
-	TRBV3-1/TRBV3-2	TRBD1	TRBJ1-1	CASSRRPDRDSEAFF	TGTGCCAGCAGCCGCCGTCCTGACAGGGATTCTGAAGCTTTCTTT
-	TRBV25-1	-	TRBJ1-1	CASSERGNTEAFF	TGTGCCAGCAGTGAACGGGGAAACACTGAAGCTTTCTTT
-	TRBV5-5	-	TRBJ2-7	CASSFGLGRAYEQYF	TGTGCCAGCAGCTTTGGATTGGGCAGGGCCTACGAGCAGTACTTC
-	TRBV4-3	TRBD1	TRBJ1-2	CASSQAPQGELNYGYTF	TGCGCCAGCAGCCAAGCCCCTCAGGGGGAGCTTAACTATGGCTACACCTTC
-	TRBV6-6	TRBD1	TRBJ1-5	CASRYSGTGGSQHF	TGTGCCAGCAGGTATTCCGGGACAGGGGGGTCCCAGCATTTT
-	TRBV4-2	TRBD1	TRBJ2-4	CASSRERGRDFAKNIQYF	TGTGCCAGCAGCCGGGAAAGGGGGCGCGACTTTGCCAAAAACATTCAGTACTTC
-	TRBV6-4	TRBD2	TRBJ2-2	CASSDSFSGRTGELFF	TGTGCCAGCAGTGACTCGTTTAGCGGGAGAACCGGGGAGCTGTTTTTT
-	TRBV6-6	TRBD2	TRBJ2-7	CASSQTSGFYEQYF	TGTGCCAGCAGTCAGACTAGCGGGTTCTACGAGCAGTACTTC
-	TRBV11-1	TRBD1	TRBJ1-1	CASSSGQGISEAFF	TGTGCCAGCAGCTCCGGACAGGGCATTTCTGAAGCTTTCTTT
-	TRBV19	-	TRBJ1-1	CASSLNTEAFF	TGTGCCAGTAGTCTTAACACTGAAGCTTTCTTT
-	TRBV6-5	-	TRBJ2-7	CASTLSGSLYEQYF	TGTGCCAGCACATTATCCGGGTCCTTATACGAGCAGTACTTC
-	TRBV3-1/TRBV3-2	TRBD1	TRBJ2-3	CASSPGRDRGQYF	TGTGCCAGCAGTCCCGGACGGGACAGGGGGCAGTATTTT
-	TRBV4-1	TRBD1	TRBJ1-2	CASSPRGRLVDGYIF	TGCGCCAGCTCGCCCAGGGGGCGCTTGGTGGACGGCTACATCTTC
-	TRBV5-1	TRBD2	TRBJ2-5	CASSPGGLAGEQTQYF	TGCGCCAGCAGCCCGGGGGGACTAGCGGGGGAACAGACCCAGTACTTC
-	TRBV27	-	TRBJ2-7	CASKTTGTGTGGEQYF	TGTGCCAGCAAAACTACGGGGACAGGGACGGGAGGGGAGCAGTACTTC
-	TRBV5-4	-	TRBJ2-5	CASSFEGRGETQYF	TGTGCCAGCAGCTTTGAGGGGCGGGGAGAGACCCAGTACTTC
-	TRBV5-8	-	TRBJ2-7	CASSPRQQFYEQYF	TGTGCCAGCAGCCCTAGACAGCAATTCTACGAGCAGTACTTC
-	TRBV5-6	TRBD1	TRBJ1-3	CASSSNRGTGNTIYF	TGTGCCAGCAGTTCGAACAGGGGAACTGGAAACACCATATATTTT
-	TRBV3-1/TRBV3-2	TRBD2	TRBJ2-1	CASSQLPWASGGEIANEQFF	TGTGCCAGCAGCCAATTACCTTGGGCTAGCGGGGGGGAAATAGCAAATGAGCAGTTCTTC
-	TRBV6-6	TRBD1	TRBJ1-2	CASSYLTLSRGLGTF	TGTGCCAGCAGTTACCTAACACTGAGTAGGGGGCTTGGCACCTTC
-	TRBV6-4	-	TRBJ1-1	CASSDDGDSEAFF	TGTGCCAGCAGTGACGACGGGGATTCTGAAGCTTTCTTT
-	TRBV2	-	TRBJ2-1	CATPPGGATNEQFF	TGTGCCACCCCCCCAGGCGGGGCAACCAATGAGCAGTTCTTC
-	TRBV3-1/TRBV3-2	-	TRBJ2-7	CASSHSGPLYEQYF	TGTGCCAGCAGCCACAGCGGGCCCCTCTACGAGCAGTACTTC
-	TRBV5-5	-	TRBJ2-6	CASSFDRSGANVLTF	TGTGCCAGCAGCTTCGACAGGTCTGGGGCCAACGTCCTGACTTTC
-	TRBV5-6	TRBD1	TRBJ1-1	CASSFRTGKGTEAFF	TGTGCCAGCAGCTTCCGGACAGGGAAGGGGACTGAAGCTTTCTTT
few	TRBV4-2	-	TRBJ1-5	CASSQVQSNQPQHF	TGTGCCAGCAGCCAAGTACAGTCCAATCAGCCCCAGCATTTT
-	TRBV3-1/TRBV3-2	TRBD1	TRBJ1-1	CASSPSTGSRWEAFF	TGTGCCAGCAGCCCTTCGACAGGGAGCCGATGGGAAGCTTTCTTT
-	TRBV12-3/TRBV12-4	-	TRBJ2-7	CASSTGGVYEQYF	TGTGCCAGCAGTACAGGGGGGGTCTACGAGCAGTACTTC
-	TRBV19	-	TRBJ2-4	CASSISTLEGNIQYF	TGTGCCAGTAGTATCAGCACCCTAGAGGGAAACATTCAGTACTTC
-	TRBV11-2	-	TRBJ1-5	CASSPSVAQPQHF	TGTGCCAGCAGCCCTTCAGTGGCTCAGCCCCAGCATTTT
-	TRBV7-9	-	TRBJ2-4	CASSPAGVPTKNIQYF	TGTGCCAGCAGCCCAGCGGGCGTACCTACAAAAAACATTCAGTACTTC
-	TRBV5-5	-	TRBJ1-2	CASSQRPVLSNYGYTF	TGTGCCAGCAGCCAGAGGCCGGTTTTGAGTAACTATGGCTACACCTTC
-	TRBV13	-	TRBJ1-1	CASSFAGDTEAFF	TGTGCCAGCAGCTTCGCAGGGGACACTGAAGCTTTCTTT
-	TRBV3-1/TRBV3-2	TRBD2	TRBJ2-3	CASSQEGLAGVADTQYF	TGTGCCAGCAGCCAAGAGGGACTAGCGGGAGTCGCAGATACGCAGTATTTT
few	TRBV7-2	-	TRBJ2-7	CASSSRQGSNEQYF	TGTGCCAGCAGCTCAAGGCAGGGGAGTAACGAGCAGTACTTC
-	TRBV5-1	TRBD1	TRBJ1-4	CASSPGQGYEKLFF	TGCGCCAGCAGCCCGGGACAGGGATACGAAAAACTGTTTTTT
-	TRBV5-5	-	TRBJ2-1	CASSFGTSANEQFF	TGTGCCAGCAGCTTCGGGACTTCTGCGAATGAGCAGTTCTTC
few	TRBV5-1	-	TRBJ1-1	CASSSGMTGTEAFF	TGCGCCAGCAGCTCGGGAATGACGGGGACTGAAGCTTTCTTT
-	TRBV3-1/TRBV3-2	-	TRBJ1-3	CASSQGDNTIYF	TGTGCCAGCAGCCAAGGCGATAACACCATATATTTT
-	TRBV9	-	TRBJ1-5	CASSVDSRTNQPQHF	TGTGCCAGCAGCGTAGATTCCAGAACAAATCAGCCCCAGCATTTT
once	TRBV12-3/TRBV12-4	-	TRBJ2-7	CASSFEEFYEQYF	TGTGCCAGCAGTTTTGAAGAGTTCTACGAGCAGTACTTC
-	TRBV4-1	TRBD1	TRBJ1-2	CASSLWTGEDGYTF	TGCGCCAGCAGCCTATGGACAGGGGAAGATGGCTACACCTTC
-	TRBV7-2	TRBD1	TRBJ2-7	CASTPTGGPYEQYF	TGTGCCAGCACCCCGACAGGGGGACCCTACGAGCAGTACTTC
-	TRBV7-9	-	TRBJ2-1	CASSPSNGGGWEQFF	TGTGCCAGCAGCCCGAGCAACGGGGGAGGTTGGGAGCAGTTCTTC
-	TRBV29-1	-	TRBJ2-3	CSVEVRPDTQYF	TGCAGCGTTGAAGTGCGTCCAGATACGCAGTATTTT
-	TRBV30	-	TRBJ1-2	CAWSAGGRGYTF	TGTGCCTGGAGTGCGGGGGGCCGTGGCTACACCTTC
once	TRBV11-2	TRBD2	TRBJ2-5	CASSLVGGEETQYF	TGTGCCAGCAGCTTAGTGGGAGGGGAAGAGACCCAGTACTTC
-	TRBV5-1	TRBD2	TRBJ2-1	CASSYALAGGPNEQFF	TGCGCCAGCAGCTACGCCCTAGCGGGAGGGCCCAATGAGCAGTTCTTC
few	TRBV16	TRBD1	TRBJ1-2	CASSQSGQGYGYTF	TGTGCCAGCAGCCAATCTGGACAGGGTTACGGCTACACCTTC